This T cell receptor (beta chain) is from a study of blood T cell repertoires in COVID-19. The assay was immunoSEQ multiplex PCR, and TCRdb's table has in-frame clones only and misses some. The table includes around 140,000 clones, roughly 85% detected once. The study recruited people aged about 18 to 95 years across 20 to 30 US areas. This CDR3 is 13 amino acids long. J was trimmed by 12 bases and V by 3 bases; bases with no gene match: 8. Germline CDR1 and CDR2: KGHSH and LQKENI. This chain links TRBV18 with TRBJ1-2; 9 bases line up with TRBD1. The sequencing sample was made of PBMCs or T cells enriched from blood (not recorded which). This clonotype was obtained from a man aged 50 to 59 who had recovered from COVID-19. The CDR3 region has the DNA TGTGCCAGCTCACCGGCCGGGACAGGGATTCACACCTTC. It is translated as CASSPAGTGIHTF.